These T cell receptor beta chains were read from a single sample in a study of cytotoxic CD8 clonotypes in ibrutinib-treated CLL. TCRdb's copy holds only in-frame clones and misses some; the assay was immunoSEQ multiplex PCR. The data show 150,000 to 200,000 clones, with 70% to 90% seen just once and around 3.1% held by the top ten. The material sequenced was PBMCs, taken at disease progression, from a patient treated with ibrutinib. These receptors were collected from a human donor with chronic lymphocytic leukemia. Both conserved end residues are part of each CDR3. Fields, in order: D gene, clone size, V gene, J gene, CDR3 protein, CDR3 DNA. D genes are given only for firm matches. Not every row has a clone size; where given, it reads once, few, many or a size class.

TRBD2	NA	TRBV7-9	TRBJ2-1	CAIGLAGGGNEQFF	TGTGCCATCGGTCTAGCGGGAGGAGGCAATGAGCAGTTCTTC
TRBD2	NA	TRBV4-1	TRBJ2-1	CASSNNDRGLAGGAYNEQFF	TGCGCCAGCAGCAATAACGACAGGGGACTAGCGGGAGGCGCCTACAATGAGCAGTTCTTC
NA	once	TRBV10-3	TRBJ1-4	CAISRGGISNEKLFF	TGTGCCATCTCCCGGGGGGGGATATCTAATGAAAAACTGTTTTTT
TRBD1	NA	TRBV5-8	TRBJ1-5	CASSYRGYSNQPQHF	TGTGCCAGCAGTTACAGGGGTTATAGCAATCAGCCCCAGCATTTT
NA	NA	TRBV6-1	TRBJ1-4	CASSDVPGGEKLFF	TGTGCCAGCAGCGATGTTCCCGGGGGGGAAAAACTGTTTTTT
TRBD2	NA	TRBV29-1	TRBJ2-1	CSVVGREAPYNEQFF	TGCAGCGTTGTAGGTCGGGAGGCCCCCTACAATGAGCAGTTCTTC
TRBD1	NA	TRBV6-1	TRBJ1-2	CASSGTGDLYGYTF	TGTGCCAGCAGCGGGACAGGGGACCTCTATGGCTACACCTTC
NA	NA	TRBV7-6	TRBJ2-5	CASSLTGTQYF	TGTGCCAGCAGCCTAACAGGGACCCAGTACTTC
TRBD2	NA	TRBV2	TRBJ2-1	CATTKRDYQNEQFF	TGTGCCACCACAAAGCGGGACTATCAGAATGAGCAGTTCTTC
NA	NA	TRBV7-6	TRBJ1-1	CASSFAENTEAFF	TGTGCCAGCAGCTTCGCAGAGAACACTGAAGCTTTCTTT
NA	once	TRBV19	TRBJ1-4	CASSTESSNEKLFF	TGTGCCAGTAGTACGGAAAGCTCTAATGAAAAACTGTTTTTT
TRBD1	NA	TRBV7-8	TRBJ1-4	CASSAPGTGIDEKLFF	TGTGCCAGCAGCGCCCCCGGGACAGGGATCGATGAAAAACTGTTTTTT
NA	NA	TRBV5-4	TRBJ2-1	CASSLGGTKQFF	TGTGCCAGCAGCTTGGGGGGCACCAAGCAGTTCTTC
NA	NA	TRBV2	TRBJ2-7	CASGRGSLYEQYF	TGTGCCAGCGGTCGGGGCAGCCTATACGAGCAGTACTTC
NA	NA	TRBV28	TRBJ1-5	CASSRSGSRNQPQHF	TGTGCCAGCAGCCGCTCAGGATCCCGCAATCAGCCCCAGCATTTT
TRBD2	NA	TRBV15	TRBJ2-3	CATSRSGNTDTQYF	TGTGCCACCAGCCGTAGCGGGAACACAGATACGCAGTATTTT
NA	NA	TRBV4-1	TRBJ2-7	CASSQVPRETAEQYF	TGCGCCAGCAGCCAAGTACCCAGGGAAACGGCCGAGCAGTACTTC
NA	few	TRBV7-2	TRBJ2-3	CASALAGTSADTQYF	TGTGCCAGCGCCTTGGCAGGGACCAGCGCAGATACGCAGTATTTT
NA	NA	TRBV7-2	TRBJ1-2	CASSLIGPNYGYTF	TGTGCCAGCAGCCTCATTGGTCCCAACTATGGCTACACCTTC
TRBD2	NA	TRBV29-1	TRBJ2-7	CSVKSGSSTTYEQYF	TGCAGCGTTAAGAGCGGGAGTTCCACAACCTACGAGCAGTACTTC
NA	NA	TRBV7-9	TRBJ2-5	CASSLDVLAYGAQYF	TGTGCCAGCAGCTTAGATGTCCTTGCCTACGGGGCCCAGTACTTC
TRBD1	NA	TRBV6-1	TRBJ1-3	CASSAMDRGNTIYF	TGTGCCAGCAGTGCCATGGACAGGGGAAACACCATATATTTT
TRBD1	NA	TRBV9	TRBJ1-4	CASSVGPDRTNEKLFF	TGTGCCAGCAGCGTAGGACCGGACAGGACTAATGAAAAACTGTTTTTT
NA	NA	TRBV5-6	TRBJ2-5	CASSAGLEQTQYF	TGTGCCAGCAGCGCGGGGTTGGAGCAGACCCAGTACTTC
NA	NA	TRBV11-3	TRBJ2-7	CASSLGAVEQYF	TGTGCCAGCAGCTTAGGGGCGGTCGAGCAGTACTTC
TRBD2	NA	TRBV29-1	TRBJ2-3	CSTTSGSMDTQYF	TGCAGCACCACTAGCGGGAGTATGGATACGCAGTATTTT
NA	large	TRBV25-1	TRBJ2-1	CASSLGGRTNEQFF	TGTGCCAGCAGTTTGGGGGGCAGGACCAATGAGCAGTTCTTC
NA	NA	TRBV25-1	TRBJ1-4	CASSDPGGQGEKLFF	TGTGCCAGCAGTGATCCGGGAGGGCAGGGTGAAAAACTGTTTTTT
NA	NA	TRBV5-1	TRBJ1-4	CASSSNSATNEKLFF	TGCGCCAGCAGCTCAAACAGCGCAACTAATGAAAAACTGTTTTTT